Sequencing of this T cell receptor (beta chain) was carried out in a study of T cell changes during pregnancy in multiple sclerosis. The CDR3 spans 13 residues. The germline CDR1 and CDR2 sequences are GTSNPN and SVGIG (reference sequence). The V gene lost 1 base and the J gene lost 5 bases, with 11 bases spanning the gap. The sample holds one count of this clone. TCRdb keeps only in-frame clones here, not all; method: immunoSEQ multiplex PCR. The profile shows under 75,000 clones, about 93% of them singletons. The sequences come from CD4+ T cells from peripheral blood mononuclear cells, collected after pregnancy. This chain joins TRBV30 and TRBJ1-1; D may be TRBD1 (5 bases). The TCR was taken from a female donor with multiple sclerosis, enrolled in a pregnancy study. CDR3 protein: CAWSDGGFTEAFF. DNA for the CDR3: TGTGCCTGGAGTGACGGGGGATTTACTGAAGCTTTCTTT.